Described below is a single TCR beta chain sequence and its context. It has no known antigen specificity. The germline gene is not matched at one end of the junction; a read error may be the cause. The entry originates in a study of cytomegalovirus exposure and HLA in healthy donors (dated by TCRdb to 2017 to 2019). Study-wide context: According to an earlier analysis of 587 of the donors, 150 million to 200 million T cells yielded 117 million unique TCR beta sequences and approximately 300 Gb of sequence data. An early release covering about 600 HLA-typed donors comprised 250 to 350 gigabases of sequencing data and approximately 85 million unique TCR sequences. The genetic ancestry cluster associated with self-reported Caucasian donors included 81% of the roughly 390 genotyped donors. The study aimed to test whether signatures of past pathogen exposure could be identified by cataloging public T cell receptors. The study profiled the T cell repertoires of approximately 700 subjects by immunosequencing and related them to cytomegalovirus serostatus. A separate validation cohort of 100 to 150 different subjects was used in addition to the roughly 720-subject first cohort. The study combined high-throughput TCR immunosequencing, statistical association of individual TCRs with disease status, and machine learning to predict cytomegalovirus infection status. A later analysis re-analyzed previously published TCR beta repertoires from approximately 700 donors and added high-resolution HLA genotyping to study TCR occurrence patterns. The later analysis used no new phenotypic data to find candidate immune exposures, relying instead on TCR beta sequences and their occurrence across donors. In an earlier analysis of 500 to 650 of the donors, high-throughput TCR beta sequencing was used to judge whether each TCR beta V gene segment behaved as functional or pseudogenic. Donor age, sex, ethnicity and CMV serostatus were compiled alongside the repertoire data. In a later genetic analysis, genome-wide SNP genotypes for about 55% of the roughly 670 donors were used, and that subset was treated as a discovery cohort. All discovery cohort repertoires had been generated using a single sequencing platform. HLA typing covered class I and class II loci at four-digit resolution. Typing coverage varied by locus: roughly 620-640 donors for A, B, C, DRB1 and DQB1; approximately 500 for DQA1; approximately 610 for DPA1; some 470 for DPB1. Four or five DR-DQ haplotypes were handled as single units for association and clustering, since linkage in the cohort was strong. Among 300 to 450 genotyped donors of the cohort, an average of roughly 240,000 unique TCR beta nucleotide sequences were sequenced per donor, around a sixth of them non-productive.

The CDR3 numbers 17 residues from cysteine through phenylalanine. Just CDR3 DNA is preserved here, 51 bases in frame from base 1. The germline V gene provides CDR1 SGDLS and CDR2 YYNGEE. The cohort was made up of approximately 670 healthy bone marrow donors. Cohort members were all nominally healthy when sampled, although unrecorded immune exposures were likely present. The donor tested CMV seronegative, placing the donor among the 352 seronegative members of the cohort. A peripheral blood sample was provided by each donor, and peripheral blood mononuclear cells were used for TCR beta sequencing. The Qiagen DNeasy Blood Extraction Kit was used to extract genomic DNA from the blood cell samples. Libraries were constructed by the immunoSEQ multiplex PCR assay. For the multiplex PCR, a mixture combining 60 forward primers for TCR Vbeta segments and 13 reverse primers for TCR Jbeta segments was used. The CDR3 region of rearranged TCR beta genes was amplified from genomic DNA with a multiplex PCR assay. The amplified TCR beta libraries were sequenced on the Illumina HiSeq System as 87-base-pair reads. Processing in the source paper ran as follows. A later analysis counted tens of millions of unique TCR beta chains across the approximately 700 repertoires, and some 11 million of these chains were shared by at least two donors. To remove PCR and sequencing errors, raw reads were error-corrected and collapsed into unique sequences using a nearest-neighbor algorithm that merged closely related sequences. Alignment of CDR3 sequences to IMGT reference sequences was used to assign V, D and J gene segments. For a sequence to be retained, at least a six-nucleotide match to both a V gene segment and a J gene segment was required. Rearrangements were classified as productive when the CDR3 lacked stop codons and remained in frame with V and J, and all other rearrangements were classified as non-productive. CDR3 was defined by IMGT convention, running from the second conserved V-encoded cysteine to the conserved J-encoded phenylalanine. The earlier analysis of about 610 of the donors excluded any sequence lacking an unambiguous match to a single V gene segment. An earlier analysis of almost 600 of the donors classified V segments as functional when productive rearrangements were above 56.7% and as segregating when the standard deviation between donors was above 5%. A statistical classification framework was developed to diagnose cytomegalovirus status using the catalog of TCR beta chain sequences. In a later analysis, TCR nucleotide sequences were compared against IMGT/GENE-DB human TR gene sequences so that V and J genes could be assigned. The TCRdist pipeline was used in a later analysis to assign CDR3 sequences and most-parsimonious VDJ recombination scenarios. In a later analysis, each TCR beta chain was defined by its CDR3 amino acid sequence together with its V-gene family, and reads without a unique V-gene family were excluded. In a later analysis, 500 to 700 highly shared, low-generation-probability nucleotide sequences were removed to address suspected cross-contamination and a sequencing artifact. In a later analysis, a clonal expansion index for each public chain was calculated from normalized within-repertoire ranks of inferred template counts. In a later analysis, generation probabilities were computed with a VDJ recombination model fitted to out-of-frame rearrangements, and the resulting probabilities were checked against IGoR. In a later analysis, TCR-TCR, TCR-HLA and TCR-CMV co-occurrence was scored with hypergeometric tests, and a repertoire-size bias correction was applied to TCR pairs. A later analysis estimated false discovery rates by permuting HLA or CMV assignments 20 times. A later analysis grouped co-occurring TCRs with DBSCAN, adding TCRdist sequence similarity when clustering within HLA-allele-positive subsets. Co-occurrence clustering excluded repertoires with fewer than 30,000 or more than 120,000 public chains, plus five with anomalous nucleotide sharing. TCRdb re-hosts the immuneACCESS table, in-frame sequences only. Its copies lack some clones; in the studies checked, an unresolved V gene accounts for under half of them, and the cause for the rest is not known. V and J calls plus clone size are reproduced from that table; the DNA served to infer D and trimming. This sample gives a few hundred thousand clones in total; about 77% of them show up just once. 1.5% to 2% of the sample is held by the ten biggest clonotypes.

The investigation overall reported the following: The earlier analysis of some 540 of the donors excluded over 15 rarely observed V segments, including chromosome 9 orphons, because counts were too low. Immune exposure information for the cohort was limited to CMV serostatus. A later genetic analysis associated a missense DCLRE1C variant with V-gene and J-gene trimming of TCR beta chains, and an independent cohort replicated the association. A further reported finding was that TCR beta sequences accurately predicted the HLA-A and HLA-B alleles for most subjects in the first cohort. Linkage disequilibrium might explain the correlated functional status among segregating V segments, but an unknown experimental factor could not be ruled out. This cohort had only TCR beta chains sequenced, and the lack of alpha or paired-chain data limited which features could be detected. Specific HLA alleles were associated with roughly 16,000 TCR beta sequences at a false discovery rate of 0.05 in a later analysis. Across donors, most TCR sequences were observed very rarely, whereas some public TCRs were present in many individuals. In a later analysis, most CMV-associated TCR beta chains were found to appear HLA-restricted, with HLA associations seemingly driven largely by CMV exposure. Several of the top co-occurrence clusters appeared to be linked to parvovirus B19, influenza, CMV and Epstein-Barr virus, according to a later analysis. HLA typing was unavailable for some donors at each locus, so association tests used only the typed subset. Three of the identified cytomegalovirus-associated TCR beta chains were confirmed in vitro to be specific for cytomegalovirus antigens. In a later analysis, the rate of TCR association differed among HLA loci, with DRB1 alleles having the most associated TCRs and HLA-C alleles having the fewest. A cluster of highly shared sequence variants was judged likely to be a technical artifact of the sequencing pipeline. Presence/absence analyses assumed roughly uniform sequencing depth across donors, an assumption that may not hold. When HLA alleles, especially DR and DQ, strongly co-occurred, attributing TCR associations to individual alleles was difficult. The 87-base-pair reads could not distinguish some IMGT-functional V segments, including TRBV6-2 and TRBV6-3, so those segments were excluded. An earlier analysis of approximately 590 of the donors showed that most TCR beta V segments appeared in productive rearrangements either about 87% or about 30% of the time, which broadly matched IMGT annotations. Cytomegalovirus status was reported to be diagnosed by the classifier with high specificity and sensitivity in both the original and validation cohorts. According to a later genetic analysis, donors in an Asian-associated ancestry cluster had fewer N-insertions in productive TCRs than the approximately 650-donor mean. According to the authors, the approach could potentially be generalized to other disease states and immunological phenotypes. A total of 150 or so TCR beta chains were listed by the study as associated with cytomegalovirus. Compared with equally common non-associated chains, HLA-associated TCR beta chains in a later analysis were more clonally expanded and had lower generation probabilities.

This sequence was found in a woman aged 25 to 39 in good health and CMV-seronegative. The rearrangement joined TRBV9 to TRBJ2-1; TRBD2 lines up with 11 middle nucleotides. The specimen was PBMCs. At the DNA level, the sequence is TGTGTCAGCAGCGTAAGTAGCGGGGGGGCGTCCTACAATGAGCAGTTCTTC. The resulting protein is CVSSVSSGGASYNEQFF.